A selection of T cell receptor beta chains follows, all from one sample in a study of blood T cell repertoires in COVID-19. Sequencing was performed with immunoSEQ multiplex PCR; in TCRdb, only in-frame clones are kept and a portion is missing. The sample lists 300,000 to 400,000 clones, about nine tenths seen once, with approximately 4.7% in the top ten. The sequencing input was PBMCs or T cells enriched from blood (not recorded which). The origin of the receptors is a man between 60 and 75 years old who had recovered from COVID-19. Both conserved end residues are part of each CDR3. The order of the fields is V gene, CDR3 protein.

TRBV21-1	CASSGRDRDYEQYF
TRBV2	CASSEKEVSATQYF
TRBV11-3	CASSLLGRPDTQYF
TRBV5-5	CASSMQVEEQYF
TRBV19	CASSWSGEETQYF
TRBV18	CASSPQAGVIYEQYF
TRBV7-3	CASSSLMVNEQFF
TRBV18	CASSQTGEGYGYTF
TRBV19	CASSEGENYGYTF
TRBV14	CASSPYLAGSGGEQYF
TRBV5-1	CASSVPGQGVTYEQYF
TRBV11-2	CASSLTRQYTGELFF
TRBV18	CASSPGGKDQPQHF
TRBV9	CASSAPSGSLSEQFF
TRBV5-1	CASSRGMMNTGELFF
TRBV5-1	CASSVAGFTGELFF
TRBV12-3/TRBV12-4	CASSGQRGETQYF
TRBV7-3	CASSLRDRGNGELFF
TRBV11-2	CASSSGLAEETQYF
TRBV18	CASSPRTIEGSSGELFF
TRBV28	CASSSRGSSSYNSPLHF
TRBV5-4	CASSRTGLAVSTDTQYF
TRBV5-1	CASSLNAGDGYEQYF
TRBV2	CASAIGGGHNEQFF
TRBV18	CASSPPGRSHRVLFF
TRBV3-1/TRBV3-2	CASSPSGIHTEAFF
TRBV4-3	CASSQDLQGGLAPQEQFF
TRBV11-2	CASSLGQGVNQPQHF
TRBV11-2	CASSLSGAPNEKLFF
TRBV11-2	CASSFRTSGKETQYF
TRBV7-2	CASSLALSGSSYNEQFF
TRBV7-6	CASSLGPGRNTGELFF
TRBV9	CASNLGLAGMTSTDTQYF
TRBV6-5	CASSYETPGVNEQFF
TRBV5-1	CASSLGATYNEQFF
TRBV6-5	CASSSARWGVEGYTF
TRBV7-3	CASSFSGGGENEQFF
TRBV7-2	CASSLNRDRAYNEQFF
TRBV10-3	CAISAAGAYRDTQYF
TRBV5-4	CASSLPREYNEQFF
TRBV12-3/TRBV12-4	CASSLTDYGYTF
TRBV7-3	CASSLVAAPNTGELFF
TRBV20-1	CSTRERQAFF
TRBV9	CASSAGPGLAGGPSYEQYF
TRBV24-1	CATSDSRTAGANVLTF
TRBV7-9	CASSPIPPLGLAGLYEQFF
TRBV7-2	CASSQWTSGMPYEQYF
TRBV6-2/TRBV6-3	CASSAPLGLAGGSGANVLTF
TRBV9	CASSVAGRALTDTQYF
TRBV5-1	CASSLFGTGGMNTEAFF
TRBV7-3	CASSSLPIPGTSGAGELFF
TRBV7-3	CASSGSSGRATGELFF